This T cell receptor (beta chain) was observed in a study of T-cell reconstitution after alpha-beta-depleted transplantation in children. Study conclusions and caveats: Newly made T cells mostly supplied T-cell counts and diversity one year after transplant. Expanded graft clones numbering several hundred reportedly gave rise to alpha-beta T cells about two months after transplant. Certain patients had high TCRbeta diversity at day 60, and it came from recipient T cells and thymic progenitors that survived.

It was with unique molecular identifiers that the TCRbeta library was prepared. TCRdb redid the calling of the PCR reads with MiXCR, one entry per CDR3 protein. The sample lists 700,000 to 950,000 distinct CDR3 sequences; roughly 15% were seen once. Notes on this clonotype: As yet, its antigen is unknown.

The CDR3 contains 15 residues. Germline V gene data show CDR1 as LGHDT and CDR2 as YNNKEL (reference sequence). V shed 2 bases and J shed 7 bases, with 14 bases lying between them. The sample was PBMCs, mostly from graft donor cells, taken 360 days after TCRalphabeta/CD19-depleted stem cell transplant. The source is a male patient between 10 and 17 years old who had a stem cell transplant for acute lymphoblastic leukemia, so the T cells may come from the graft donor. The chain couples TRBV3-1 to TRBJ2-2; weak D call: TRBD1 (5 bases). CDR3 region: CASSQPTGRVGELFF. As DNA, the CDR3 is TGTGCCAGCAGCCAACCCACAGGACGAGTCGGGGAGCTGTTTTTT.